What follows is one T cell receptor (beta chain) and its context. The antigen is unknown. PCR was performed using 60 Vbeta and 13 Jbeta primers. Clones were sequenced by immunoSEQ multiplex PCR, and TCRdb holds only the in-frame ones, with some missing. The sample holds around 120,000 clones, 80% to 90% seen once. The entry originates in a study of cytomegalovirus exposure and HLA in healthy donors. Findings of the study overall: The study dropped some indistinguishable V segments, TRBV6-2 and TRBV6-3 among them.

V shed 5 bases and J 6 bases; nucleotides not matched to a gene: 9. Germline CDR1 is MNHEY and CDR2 is SMNVEV (reference sequence). CDR3 length: 14 residues. The receptor's source is a man aged 45-60 years in good health and CMV-seronegative. This chain connects TRBV27 to TRBJ2-7, with 8 nucleotides matching TRBD1. The sequenced material came from PBMCs. The DNA for the CDR3 is TGTGCCAGCAGTCCCGGACAGGGTTTGGTCGAGCAGTACTTC. Protein product: CASSPGQGLVEQYF.